These 18 T cell receptor beta chains were all obtained from the same sample, sequenced in a study of a mutant IDH1 vaccine in newly diagnosed glioma. Here immunoSEQ multiplex PCR was the method, and the copy in TCRdb shows in-frame clones only, minus some. The table lists about 92,000 clones, 80% of them singletons, with around 7% in the top ten. Time point indicated: baseline, week 1 (first vaccination visit). This sample's treatment: pre-vaccination baseline after standard-of-care therapy. The sequencing here drew on PBMCs, taken from a glioma patient treated with radiotherapy, temozolomide or both. The source of these receptors is a middle-aged man with glioma.

This chain connects TRBV28 to TRBJ2-3; D is unclear. The CDR3 consists of 12 residues. From germline, CDR1 is MDHEN and CDR2 SYDVKM. Trimming left V 5 bases short and J 4 bases short, with 7 bases between. CDR3 DNA sequence: TGTGCCAGCAGTACCCCCCCAGATACGCAGTATTTT. Translating it yields CASSTPPDTQYF.

This clone was seen only once. This sequence joins TRBV6-5 and TRBJ1-5; 8 bases line up with TRBD1. The CDR3 has 13 amino acids. V gave up 4 bases and J gave up 11 bases; unmatched junction bases: 7. Germline V gives CDR1 MNHEY, CDR2 SVGAGI. Here the CDR3 reads CASSSQIQGAQHF. The CDR3 DNA is TGTGCCAGCAGTTCGCAGATACAGGGGGCCCAGCATTTT.

This clone has a handful of counts. V gene TRBV7-6 combines with J gene TRBJ1-5; D remains ambiguous. This CDR3 is 12 amino acids long. Trimming cost V 2 bases and J 6 bases, with 5 bases left between them. CDR1 is SGHVS, CDR2 FNYEAQ, per germline. The CDR3 here is CASSLLGQPQHF. CDR3 coding DNA: TGTGCCAGCAGCTTATTGGGTCAGCCCCAGCATTTT.

V and J are TRBV10-1 and TRBJ2-1; TRBD2 is a possible D gene (6 bases). V was clipped by 6 bases and J by 5 bases, with 14 bases between them. The CDR3 contains 14 residues. Germline values: CDR1 WNHNN, CDR2 SYGVQD (reference sequence). Here the CDR3 DNA reads TGCGCCAGCAGCGATAGCGGAATTGACAATGAGCAGTTCTTC. Translation gives CASSDSGIDNEQFF.

CDR3 nucleotides: TGTGCCATCAGTGAGTCCCGGGGGGGAACTGAAGCTTTCTTT. This gives the protein CAISESRGGTEAFF. The chain carries TRBV10-3 and TRBJ1-1; weak D call: TRBD1 (5 bases). This CDR3 comprises 14 residues. The ends were cut back, 0 bases at V and 5 bases at J, with 10 bases in the middle. Germline V lookup: CDR1 ENHRY, CDR2 SYGVKD.

In its sample, this clone was seen a few times. The chain couples TRBV7-6 to TRBJ1-6, with 7 bases identical to TRBD1. Germline-derived CDR1 and CDR2 are SGHVS and FNYEAQ. The CDR3 is 13 amino acids. V shed 5 bases, J shed 12 bases, and the junction held 7 bases outside the gene matches. The CDR3 nucleotides read TGTGCCAGCAGCCGCAGGGGGGACCAACCCCTCCACTTT. It is translated as CASSRRGDQPLHF.

CDR3 loop: CASSLGVARNEQFF. As DNA, the CDR3 is TGCGCCAGCAGCTTGGGTGTCGCGAGAAATGAGCAGTTCTTC. V is TRBV5-1 and J is TRBJ2-1; D ambiguous. Germline lookup yields CDR1 SGHRS and CDR2 YFSETQ. Trimming stripped 0 bases from V and 7 bases from J, with 11 bases between. The CDR3 spans 14 residues. Supplemented by reference TRBV5-1 and TRBJ2-1, the full variable domain reads KAGVTQTPRYLIKTRGQQVTLSCSPISGHRSVSWYQQTPGQGLQFLFEYFSETQRNKGNFPGRFSGRQFSNSRSEMNVSTLELGDSALYLCASSLGVARNEQFFGPGTRLTVL.

J is TRBJ2-1 and V is TRBV19, with a weak D call TRBD2 (5 bases). There are 16 residues in the CDR3. The V end lost 6 bases, the J end lost 4 bases, and 19 bases lay between the germline ends. Germline V gene sequence: CDR1 LNHDA, CDR2 SQIVND (reference sequence). The CDR3 DNA reads as TGTGCCAGTAGAGGACTCGGAGAGGGCCTATACAATGAGCAGTTCTTC. This encodes CASRGLGEGLYNEQFF.

V usage is TRBV10-1 and J usage is TRBJ1-5; D remains ambiguous. V was shortened by 7 bases and J by 6 bases, with 22 bases between the two germline ends. Germline loops: CDR1 WNHNN, CDR2 SYGVQD (reference sequence). This CDR3 spans 16 amino acids. The CDR3 coding sequence is TGCGCCAGCATTCCAACCAGACGGGCCCCGGGTCAGCCCCAGCATTTT. Its translation is CASIPTRRAPGQPQHF.

This clone has a single count. This rearrangement joins TRBV10-2 to TRBJ1-6; 7 nucleotides align to TRBD1. This CDR3 is 14 amino acids long. Trimming took 5 bases from V and 6 from J; bases not matched to a gene: 4. Looked up from germline, CDR1 is WSHSY and CDR2 is SAAADI. The CDR3 spells CASSFRDSNSPLHF. The CDR3 DNA is TGCGCCAGCAGTTTCCGGGACAGTAATTCACCCCTCCACTTT.

The count of this clone is one. The chain carries TRBV5-5 and TRBJ1-2; D possibly corresponds to TRBD1 (5 bases). V lost 4 bases, J lost 0 bases, and 10 bases lay in between. In germline, CDR1 is SGHKS, CDR2 YYEKEE (reference sequence). The CDR3 is made up of 14 amino acids. CDR3 nucleotides: TGTGCCAGCAGCCCCGACAGAGCTAACTATGGCTACACCTTC. Translated: CASSPDRANYGYTF.

CDR3 amino acids: CAWSGSEGAYGYTF. CDR3 DNA: TGTGCCTGGAGTGGATCCGAGGGGGCCTATGGCTACACCTTC. The chain joins TRBV30 to TRBJ1-2; TRBD1 agrees at 7 bases. Trimming cost V 1 base and J 4 bases; bases outside gene matches: 6. Germline CDR1 GTSNPN, CDR2 SVGIG (reference sequence). CDR3 size: 14 residues. Variable domain in full (rest from reference TRBV30 and TRBJ1-2): SQTIHQWPATLVQPVGSPLSLECTVEGTSNPNLYWYRQAAGRGLQLLFYSVGIGQISSEVPQNLSASRPQDRQFILSSKKLLLSDSGFYLCAWSGSEGAYGYTFGSGTRLTVV.

This chain uses TRBV29-1 with TRBJ2-5; D gene unclear. TRBJ2-7 matches the DNA end more closely, so the J call is doubtful. The CDR3 spans 14 residues. CDR1 is SQVTM and CDR2 is ANQGSEA in the germline V gene. The CDR3 bases are TGCAGCGTCTTATCATTAGGGTCCCCTTACGAGCAGTACTTC. It codes for CSVLSLGSPYEQYF.

The J gene is TRBJ1-2, the V gene TRBV5-5; D may be TRBD1 (5 bases). V was cut by 1 base and J by 8 bases, with 18 bases left in between. The germline CDR1 and CDR2 sequences are SGHKS and YYEKEE (reference sequence). The CDR3 totals 15 residues. The CDR3 spells CASSLTPGAGMGYTF. DNA of the CDR3: TGTGCCAGCAGCTTGACGCCCGGGGCAGGAATGGGCTACACCTTC.

The table lists this clone with a few counts. J is TRBJ1-1 and V is TRBV20-1; D is unresolved. Germline V gene data show CDR1 as DFQATT and CDR2 as SNEGSKA (reference sequence). The CDR3 length is 11 residues. V was shortened by 2 bases and J by 1 base, with 2 bases between the two germline ends. This CDR3 reads CSARQNTEAFF. The DNA of the CDR3 is TGCAGTGCTAGACAGAACACTGAAGCTTTCTTT.

The chain combines TRBV29-1 with TRBJ2-7; 8 nucleotides match TRBD1. Trimming took 7 bases from V and 3 from J; bases not matched to a gene: 2. CDR1 and CDR2 from the germline V gene are SQVTM and ANQGSEA. The CDR3 is made up of 11 amino acids. The CDR3 DNA reads as TGCAGCGCGGGGACAGGCTACGAGCAGTACTTC. This encodes CSAGTGYEQYF.

For the CDR3, the DNA is TGTGCCAGCAGCTCGGACAGGGGGAATGAAAAACTGTTTTTT. Translated, it gives CASSSDRGNEKLFF. The chain couples TRBV7-9 to TRBJ1-4; 10 bases are a match to TRBD1. This CDR3 has 14 residues. V shed 4 bases, J shed 5 bases, and the junction held 1 base outside the gene matches. Looked up from germline, CDR1 is SEHNR and CDR2 is FQNEAQ (reference sequence).

The chain combines TRBV11-1 with TRBJ2-1, with TRBD2 matching over 12 bases. The CDR3 sequence is 15 residues long. CDR1 and CDR2 (germline): SGHAT, FQDESV (reference sequence). Trimming cost V 2 bases and J 7 bases; bases outside gene matches: 3. CDR3 residues: CASSLRTSGVNEQFF. The DNA for the CDR3 is TGTGCCAGCAGCTTACGGACTAGCGGGGTTAATGAGCAGTTCTTC.